These 18 T cell receptor beta chains originate from one sample sequenced in a study of blood T cell repertoires in COVID-19. Only in-frame clones appear in the TCRdb table, and some are missing; sequencing was by immunoSEQ multiplex PCR. The repertoire holds fewer than 85,000 clones, with about 87% as singletons. Sequencing was done on a sample of peripheral blood. These receptors were collected from a human donor in a cohort sampled during active COVID-19.

The rearrangement uses TRBV13 and TRBJ2-2, with D maybe TRBD2 (5 bases). Trimming stripped 7 bases from V and 5 bases from J, with 8 bases between. The CDR3 runs 12 residues. Germline CDR1 is PRHDT and CDR2 is FYEKMQ (reference sequence). The CDR3 is CASTSGTGELFF. CDR3 DNA sequence: TGTGCCAGCACCTCGGGGACCGGGGAGCTGTTTTTT.

The chain employs TRBV28 and TRBJ2-7; no clear D gene. Trimming shortened V by 10 bases and J by 6 bases, and 16 bases separated the two germline ends. Germline lookup yields CDR1 MDHEN and CDR2 SYDVKM. This CDR3 spans 12 amino acids. CDR3 bases: TGTGCCACCACACCCCGAGTAGCCGAGCAGTACTTC. This codes for CATTPRVAEQYF.

This chain joins TRBV7-3 and TRBJ2-3, with TRBD2 matching over 7 bases. The CDR3 has 15 amino acids. Per germline, CDR1 SGHTA and CDR2 FQGTGA. With 1 base clipped from V and 1 base from J, the junction kept 2 bases outside the gene matches. CDR3 in DNA: TGTGCCAGCAGCTTAATGGCGGGGGGCACAGATACGCAGTATTTT. It encodes CASSLMAGGTDTQYF.

This clone was observed once. The DNA for the CDR3 is TGTGCCAGCACCATCACCACAGGGGGTCAGCCCCAGCATTTT. Protein product: CASTITTGGQPQHF. The rearrangement links TRBV27 to TRBJ1-5, with 8 bases matching TRBD1. The CDR3 contains 14 residues. Germline V lookup: CDR1 MNHEY, CDR2 SMNVEV (reference sequence). Trimming at V came to 7 bases and at J to 6 bases, leaving 8 bases not matched to a gene.

V usage is TRBV4-2 and J usage is TRBJ2-5, with D possibly being TRBD2 (5 bases). Germline V gene sequence: CDR1 LGHNA, CDR2 YNFKEQ. The CDR3 has 18 residues. Trimming removed 0 bases from V and 1 base from J, with 18 bases in between. CDR3 in amino acids: CASSQDLGRAGFQETQYF. The CDR3 region has the DNA TGTGCCAGCAGCCAAGATCTGGGAAGGGCGGGTTTCCAAGAGACCCAGTACTTC.

The V gene is TRBV6-5, the J gene TRBJ2-3; unclear D gene. From germline, CDR1 is MNHEY and CDR2 SVGAGI. This CDR3 contains 15 residues. V lost 6 bases to trimming and J lost 0 bases, with 13 bases between them. This chain's CDR3 is CASSLLVQSTDTQYF. The CDR3 DNA follows: TGTGCCAGCAGCCTATTAGTCCAAAGCACAGATACGCAGTATTTT.

J is TRBJ1-1 and V is TRBV4-1; possible D gene TRBD1, 6 bases. Trimming took off 0 bases at V and 4 bases at J, with 12 bases between the two ends. This CDR3 is built from 15 residues. The V gene's germline CDR1 is MGHRA and CDR2 YSYEKL. The CDR3 DNA reads TGCGCCAGCAGCCAAGATCAAAGGGGGAGCACTGAAGCTTTCTTT. It codes for CASSQDQRGSTEAFF.

The V and J genes are TRBV24-1 and TRBJ2-1; 8 positions match TRBD1. The V gene's germline CDR1 is KGHDR and CDR2 SFDVKD. With V trimmed by 0 bases and J by 7 bases, 1 base remained unmatched. This CDR3 spans 14 amino acids. Here the CDR3 DNA reads TGTGCCACCAGTGATTTGACAGGGGGAAATGAGCAGTTCTTC. Its protein is CATSDLTGGNEQFF.

The chain carries TRBV27 and TRBJ1-2, with 7 bases fitting TRBD1. This CDR3 comprises 15 residues. The J segment lost 5 bases and the V segment lost 5 bases, leaving 11 bases of the junction unmatched. The germline CDR1 and CDR2 sequences are MNHEY and SMNVEV (reference sequence). CDR3 loop: CASSPGTAYDYGYTF. The CDR3 DNA sequence: TGTGCCAGCAGTCCAGGGACAGCCTATGATTATGGCTACACCTTC.

The chain joins TRBV30 to TRBJ1-2; possible D gene TRBD1, 5 bases. Trimming shortened V by 8 bases and J by 7 bases, and 11 bases separated the two germline ends. Germline CDR1 is GTSNPN and CDR2 is SVGIG (reference sequence). CDR3 length equals 10 residues. Here the CDR3 DNA reads TGTGCCGGAGGGGTAGCTGGCTACACCTTC. This encodes CAGGVAGYTF. Combining the CDR3 with reference TRBV30 and TRBJ1-2 gives the whole variable domain SQTIHQWPATLVQPVGSPLSLECTVEGTSNPNLYWYRQAAGRGLQLLFYSVGIGQISSEVPQNLSASRPQDRQFILSSKKLLLSDSGFYLCAGGVAGYTFGSGTRLTVV.

V is TRBV3-1 (or the pseudogene TRBV3-2) and J is TRBJ1-4; D perhaps matches TRBD1 (5 bases). Trimming stripped 3 bases from V and 6 bases from J, with 11 bases between. Germline lookup yields CDR1 LGHDT and CDR2 YNNKEL (reference sequence). This CDR3 region has 14 residues. The CDR3, as DNA: TGTGCCAGCAGCCAGGGGCGGCGCGATGAAAAACTGTTTTTT. This codes for CASSQGRRDEKLFF.

This chain links TRBV28 with TRBJ1-2, with TRBD1 matching over 9 bases. Germline V gene lookup returns CDR1 MDHEN and CDR2 SYDVKM. The length of the CDR3 is 15 residues. Unmatched junction bases numbered 5, after V lost 3 bases and J lost 3 bases. CDR3 residues: CASSFGQGTYYGYTF. CDR3 DNA: TGTGCCAGCAGTTTCGGACAGGGGACGTACTATGGCTACACCTTC.

The gene calls are TRBV19 and TRBJ1-4; D is perhaps TRBD1 (6 bases). Per germline, CDR1 LNHDA and CDR2 SQIVND (reference sequence). CDR3 length: 14 amino acids. Trimming removed 6 bases at V and 14 bases at J, with 22 bases between. The CDR3 nucleotides are TGTGCCAGTAGCAATAATGGACAGCTGAAAATGCTGTTTTTT. Protein product: CASSNNGQLKMLFF.

In this sample, this clone turned up a few times. This chain uses TRBV3-1 (or the pseudogene TRBV3-2) with TRBJ2-1; D is perhaps TRBD2 (5 bases). Germline V lookup: CDR1 LGHDT, CDR2 YNNKEL (reference sequence). This CDR3 region has 14 residues. Trimming pared 0 bases from V and 8 bases from J, leaving 11 bases between. As DNA, the CDR3 is TGTGCCAGCAGCCAAGAACCTAGCTCGGATGAGCAGTTCTTC. It is translated as CASSQEPSSDEQFF.

This chain links TRBV27 with TRBJ2-1; 12 bases are a match to TRBD1. V was pared by 6 bases and J by 6 bases, with 9 bases of the junction left unmatched. CDR1 and CDR2 (germline): MNHEY, SMNVEV (reference sequence). This CDR3 is 16 amino acids long. In DNA form, the CDR3 reads TGTGCCAGCAGCCGCCGGGACAGGGGGCTGGTCAATGAGCAGTTCTTC. As protein: CASSRRDRGLVNEQFF.

The chain employs TRBV11-2 and TRBJ2-7, with TRBD1 matching over 9 bases. The CDR3 totals 14 residues. Unmatched junction bases numbered 3, after V lost 4 bases and J lost 2 bases. From germline, CDR1 is SGHAT and CDR2 FQNNGV. The CDR3 sequence: CASSSGTGTYEQYF. Written as DNA, the CDR3 is TGTGCCAGCAGCTCCGGGACAGGGACCTACGAGCAGTACTTC.

This clone was counted a single time. The V gene is TRBV27, the J gene TRBJ1-5; D not certain. Looked up from germline, CDR1 is MNHEY and CDR2 is SMNVEV (reference sequence). The CDR3 contains 14 residues. Trimming pared 5 bases from V and 4 bases from J, leaving 12 bases between. The CDR3 loop is CASSPEWANQPQHF. CDR3 nucleotide sequence: TGTGCCAGCAGTCCCGAGTGGGCAAATCAGCCCCAGCATTTT.

The J gene is TRBJ1-6, the V gene TRBV6-1; 10 bases match TRBD1. The J segment lost 0 bases and the V segment lost 4 bases, leaving 6 bases of the junction unmatched. The CDR3 totals 18 residues. Germline CDR1 and CDR2: MNHNS and SASEGT. The CDR3 DNA reads as TGTGCCAGCAGTGGGGGACAGGGGCTGAGCTCCTATAATTCACCCCTCCACTTT. It specifies CASSGGQGLSSYNSPLHF.